This record covers a single T cell receptor (beta chain). The data were taken from a study of T cell changes during pregnancy in multiple sclerosis. Germline CDR1 is GTSNPN and CDR2 is SVGIG (reference sequence). V was shortened by 5 bases and J by 5 bases, with 13 bases between the two germline ends. The CDR3 loop spans 12 amino acids. Generated by immunoSEQ multiplex PCR, the TCRdb table keeps only in-frame clones and is missing some. The repertoire holds 40,000 to 50,000 clones, with approximately 94% as singletons. The clonotype originates from a female donor with multiple sclerosis, enrolled in a pregnancy study. The J gene is TRBJ2-7, the V gene TRBV30; a possible D gene is TRBD1 (7 bases). The source material was CD4+ T cells from peripheral blood mononuclear cells, sampled in the third trimester of pregnancy. CDR3: CAWAGQFHEQYF. Written as DNA, the CDR3 is TGTGCCTGGGCGGGACAGTTTCACGAGCAGTACTTC.